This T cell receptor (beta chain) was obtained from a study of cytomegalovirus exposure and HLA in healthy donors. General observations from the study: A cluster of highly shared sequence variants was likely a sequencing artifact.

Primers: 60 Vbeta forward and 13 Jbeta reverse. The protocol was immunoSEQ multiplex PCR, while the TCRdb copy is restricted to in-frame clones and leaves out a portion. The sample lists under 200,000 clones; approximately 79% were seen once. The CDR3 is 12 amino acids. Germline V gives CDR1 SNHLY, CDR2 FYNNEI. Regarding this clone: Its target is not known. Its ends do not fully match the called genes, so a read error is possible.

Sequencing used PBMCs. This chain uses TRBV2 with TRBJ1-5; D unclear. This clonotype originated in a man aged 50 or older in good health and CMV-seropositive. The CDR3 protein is CARSETNQPQHF. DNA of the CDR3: TGTGCCCGCAGTGAAACTAATCAGCCCCAGCATTTT. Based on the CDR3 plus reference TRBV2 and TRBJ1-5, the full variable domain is EPEVTQTPSHQVTQMGQEVILRCVPISNHLYFYWYRQILGQKVEFLVSFYNNEISEKSEIFDDQFSVERPDGSNFTLKIRSTKLEDSAMYFCARSETNQPQHFGDGTRLSIL.